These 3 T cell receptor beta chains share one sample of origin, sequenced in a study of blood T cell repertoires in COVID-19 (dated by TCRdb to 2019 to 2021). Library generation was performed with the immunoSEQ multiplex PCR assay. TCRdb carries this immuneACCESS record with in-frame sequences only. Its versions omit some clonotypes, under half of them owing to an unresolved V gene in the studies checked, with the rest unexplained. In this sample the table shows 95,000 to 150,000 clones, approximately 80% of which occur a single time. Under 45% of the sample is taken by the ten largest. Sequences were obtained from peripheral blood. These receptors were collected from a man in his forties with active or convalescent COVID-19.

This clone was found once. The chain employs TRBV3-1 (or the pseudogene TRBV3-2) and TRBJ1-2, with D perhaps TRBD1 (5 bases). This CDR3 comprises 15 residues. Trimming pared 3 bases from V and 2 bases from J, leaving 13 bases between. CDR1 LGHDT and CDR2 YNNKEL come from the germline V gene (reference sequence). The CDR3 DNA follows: TGTGCCAGCAGCCAGACGTTTCAGGGAAACTATGGCTACACCTTC. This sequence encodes CASSQTFQGNYGYTF.

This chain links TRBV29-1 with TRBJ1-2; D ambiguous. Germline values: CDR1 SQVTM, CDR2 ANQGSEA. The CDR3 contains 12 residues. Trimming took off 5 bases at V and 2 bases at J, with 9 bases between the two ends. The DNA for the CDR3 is TGCAGCGTTATACAGTCAAACTATGGCTACACCTTC. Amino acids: CSVIQSNYGYTF.

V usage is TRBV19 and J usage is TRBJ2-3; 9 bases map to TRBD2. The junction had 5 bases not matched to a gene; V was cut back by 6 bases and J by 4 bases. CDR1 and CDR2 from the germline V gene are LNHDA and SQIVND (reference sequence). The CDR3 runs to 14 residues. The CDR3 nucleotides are TGTGCCAGTAGCCAAAGGACTAGCGCAGATACGCAGTATTTT. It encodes CASSQRTSADTQYF.